This TCR beta chain was observed in a study of T cells in localized non-small cell lung cancer. On this clone itself: The target antigen is unknown.

The CDR3 is 14 amino acids. In germline, CDR1 is SGDLS, CDR2 YYNGEE. V lost 1 base and J 5 bases, leaving 12 bases between the germline ends. Study-level results: T cell clonality was highest in uninvolved adjacent lung, above tumor.

The assay was immunoSEQ multiplex PCR, and TCRdb's table has in-frame clones only and misses some. The table lists around 70,000 clones, 85% to 90% of them singletons. The clonotype originates from an older male donor with stage III squamous cell lung carcinoma. The sequences come from peripheral blood, collected before any cancer treatment. This rearrangement joins TRBV9 to TRBJ2-5, with a possible D match to TRBD2 (5 bases). In DNA form, the CDR3 reads TGTGCCAGCAGCGTAAGGCCGGGCGGGGAGACCCAGTACTTC. Its protein is CASSVRPGGETQYF.